Each of the 16 T cell receptor beta chains below was sequenced from the same sample in a study of cytomegalovirus exposure and HLA in healthy donors. In the PCR, 60 Vbeta and 13 Jbeta primers were used. TCRdb's table, derived via immunoSEQ multiplex PCR, lists solely in-frame clones and lacks some. The sample has tens of thousands of clones. Sequencing input: PBMCs. The origin of the receptors is a woman in her 30s in good health and CMV-seropositive.

The V and J genes are TRBV2 and TRBJ2-2; a possible D gene is TRBD1 (6 bases). The CDR3 is 12 residues long. Trimming pared 5 bases from V and 9 bases from J, leaving 10 bases between. Germline-derived CDR1 and CDR2 are SNHLY and FYNNEI. CDR3 nucleotide sequence: TGTGCCAGCAGTTCGGACAGCCGGGAGCTGTTTTTT. This sequence encodes CASSSDSRELFF.

The J gene is TRBJ1-5, the V gene TRBV5-1; possible D gene TRBD1, 6 bases. Per germline, CDR1 SGHRS and CDR2 YFSETQ. CDR3 length: 14 residues. V lost 3 bases, J lost 3 bases, and 10 bases lay in between. CDR3 in DNA: TGCGCCAGCAGCTCAACAGGGTTCAATCAGCCCCAGCATTTT. Translation: CASSSTGFNQPQHF.

Remarks on this clone: The conserved final phenylalanine or tryptophan is absent from the CDR3, which likely points to a read error. This chain uses TRBV14 with TRBJ2-7; TRBD1 aligns across 8 bases. This CDR3 is built from 13 residues. CDR1 and CDR2 (germline): SGHDN, FVKESK. With V trimmed by 6 bases and J by 2 bases, 3 bases remained unmatched. CDR3 DNA: TGTGCCAGCAGTGCAGGGGGCACCTACGAGCAGTACCTC. Its translation: CASSAGGTYEQYL.

The chain couples TRBV19 to TRBJ2-3; D possibly corresponds to TRBD2 (5 bases). This CDR3 is built from 15 residues. V gave up 3 bases and J gave up 4 bases, with 14 bases separating them. Germline loops: CDR1 LNHDA, CDR2 SQIVND (reference sequence). The CDR3, as DNA: TGTGCCAGTAGTATTTCCGGGGATGGGTCAGATACGCAGTATTTT. Translation: CASSISGDGSDTQYF.

The chain is built from TRBV2 and TRBJ2-2; the D is unclear. V was trimmed by 8 bases and J by 4 bases, leaving 5 bases between them. Germline V gives CDR1 SNHLY, CDR2 FYNNEI. The CDR3 sequence is 11 residues long. Here the CDR3 DNA reads TGTGCCAGCTCTATCACCGGGGAGCTGTTTTTT. This sequence encodes CASSITGELFF.

This sequence joins TRBV5-4 and TRBJ1-1; D ambiguous. From germline, CDR1 is SGHNT and CDR2 YYREEE (reference sequence). Trimming removed 4 bases at V and 0 bases at J, with 7 bases between. The CDR3 has 13 amino acids. The CDR3: CASSLTVNTEAFF. The CDR3 nucleotides read TGTGCCAGCAGCCTTACAGTGAACACTGAAGCTTTCTTT.

The rearrangement uses TRBV5-1 and TRBJ1-2; 9 bases are shared with TRBD1. This CDR3 region has 16 residues. V gave up 0 bases and J gave up 3 bases; unmatched junction bases: 6. Germline V gene data show CDR1 as SGHRS and CDR2 as YFSETQ. The CDR3 region has the DNA TGCGCCAGCAGCTTGGAGCCGGGACAGGGTTACTATGGCTACACCTTC. Amino acids: CASSLEPGQGYYGYTF.

The CDR3 reads CASSPRLDEQYF. The CDR3 nucleotides read TGTGCCAGCTCACCACGGCTGGACGAGCAGTACTTC. The chain carries TRBV18 and TRBJ2-7; no definite D call. There are 12 residues in the CDR3. V lost 1 base and J 5 bases, leaving 6 bases between the germline ends. Germline values: CDR1 KGHSH, CDR2 LQKENI.

J is TRBJ1-5 and V is TRBV10-3, with D unclear. V was cut by 0 bases and J by 7 bases, with 7 bases left in between. Germline-derived CDR1 and CDR2 are ENHRY and SYGVKD. CDR3 length equals 13 residues. CDR3 region: CAISESTRQPQHF. The DNA for the CDR3 is TGTGCCATCAGTGAGTCGACGAGGCAGCCCCAGCATTTT.

This chain uses TRBV28 with TRBJ1-4; no firm D call. Germline V gene lookup returns CDR1 MDHEN and CDR2 SYDVKM. The CDR3 is made up of 16 amino acids. The germline V and J ends were trimmed by 3 bases and 2 bases, with 13 bases remaining between them. The CDR3 loop is CASSLNSGITNEKLFF. The CDR3 DNA sequence: TGTGCCAGCAGTTTGAACTCGGGGATCACTAATGAAAAACTGTTTTTT.

Remarks on this clone: The identical CDR3 is also encoded by other nucleotide sequences in the sample. The chain has TRBV2 and TRBJ2-3; TRBD2 agrees at 7 bases. The CDR3 extends over 15 amino acids. Trimming at V came to 6 bases and at J to 0 bases, leaving 6 bases not matched to a gene. Per the germline V gene, CDR1 is SNHLY and CDR2 is FYNNEI. The CDR3 DNA is TGTGCCAGCAGCTATCAGCGGGGAAGCACAGATACGCAGTATTTT. This codes for CASSYQRGSTDTQYF.

The J gene is TRBJ1-2, the V gene TRBV9; 11 bases match TRBD1. The V gene's germline CDR1 is SGDLS and CDR2 YYNGEE. The CDR3 runs 15 residues. The V gene end was trimmed by 4 bases and the J gene end by 6 bases; junction bases not matched to a gene: 8. CDR3 loop: CASSKSDRGLDGYTF. As DNA, the CDR3 is TGTGCCAGCAGCAAATCGGACAGGGGGCTGGATGGCTACACCTTC.

This chain links TRBV30 with TRBJ1-1; TRBD1 agrees at 7 bases. The germline V gene encodes CDR1 GTSNPN and CDR2 SVGIG (reference sequence). The CDR3 totals 13 residues. V gave up 3 bases and J gave up 4 bases; unmatched junction bases: 5. DNA for the CDR3: TGTGCCTGGAGCGCAGGGGGGATCACTGAAGCTTTCTTT. Translation: CAWSAGGITEAFF.

The chain joins TRBV4-1 to TRBJ1-4; 7 nucleotides match TRBD1. In germline, CDR1 is MGHRA, CDR2 YSYEKL. The CDR3 is made up of 14 amino acids. Germline trimming cut 4 bases from V and 3 bases from J; bases unmatched to any gene: 2. The CDR3 nucleotides read TGCGCCAGCAGCCTACAGGGGTCTAATGAAAAACTGTTTTTT. Translated: CASSLQGSNEKLFF.

J is TRBJ2-5 and V is TRBV5-4; 11 positions match TRBD2. The CDR3 sequence is 14 residues long. Germline CDR1 and CDR2: SGHNT and YYREEE (reference sequence). The V segment lost 3 bases and the J segment 3 bases; nucleotides outside the gene matches: 1. CDR3 DNA sequence: TGTGCCAGCAGCTGGGGACTAGCGGAAGAGACCCAGTACTTC. It yields the protein CASSWGLAEETQYF.

The V and J genes are TRBV10-3 and TRBJ2-7, with TRBD2 identical over 11 bases. This CDR3 contains 15 residues. With 2 bases clipped from V and 7 bases from J, the junction kept 7 bases outside the gene matches. Germline CDR1 is ENHRY and CDR2 is SYGVKD. CDR3 in DNA: TGTGCCATCAGTGAGACCACTAGCGGGAGTAGTGAGCAGTACTTC. Its protein product is CAISETTSGSSEQYF.